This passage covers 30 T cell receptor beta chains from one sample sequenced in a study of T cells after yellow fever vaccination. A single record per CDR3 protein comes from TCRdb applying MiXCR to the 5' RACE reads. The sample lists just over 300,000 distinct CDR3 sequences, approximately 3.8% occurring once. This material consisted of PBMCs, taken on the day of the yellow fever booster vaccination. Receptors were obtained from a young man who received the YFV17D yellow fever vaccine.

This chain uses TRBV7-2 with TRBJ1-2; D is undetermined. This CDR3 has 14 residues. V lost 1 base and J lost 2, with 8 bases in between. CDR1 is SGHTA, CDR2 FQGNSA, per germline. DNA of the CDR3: TGTGCCAGCAGCTTAGGTTGGGTGAACTATGGCTACACCTTC. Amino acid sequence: CASSLGWVNYGYTF.

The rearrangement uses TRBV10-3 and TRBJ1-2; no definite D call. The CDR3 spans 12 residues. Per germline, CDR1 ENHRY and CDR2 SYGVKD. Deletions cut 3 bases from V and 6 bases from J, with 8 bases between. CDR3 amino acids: CAISDSPDGYTF. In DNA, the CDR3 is TGTGCCATCAGTGATTCCCCCGATGGCTACACCTTC.

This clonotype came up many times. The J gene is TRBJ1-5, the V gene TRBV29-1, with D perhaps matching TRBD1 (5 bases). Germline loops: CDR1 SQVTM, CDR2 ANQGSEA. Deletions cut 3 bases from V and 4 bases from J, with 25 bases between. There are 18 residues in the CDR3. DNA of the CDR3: TGCAGCGTTGACGTCAGGAAATTAGACAGACGGGGAAATCAGCCCCAGCATTTT. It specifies CSVDVRKLDRRGNQPQHF.

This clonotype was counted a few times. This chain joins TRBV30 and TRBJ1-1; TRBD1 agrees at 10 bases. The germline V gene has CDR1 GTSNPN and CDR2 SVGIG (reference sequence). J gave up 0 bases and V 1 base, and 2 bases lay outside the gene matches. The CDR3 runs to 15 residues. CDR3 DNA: TGTGCCTGGAGTGGACAGGGGGCGATGAACACTGAAGCTTTCTTT. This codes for CAWSGQGAMNTEAFF. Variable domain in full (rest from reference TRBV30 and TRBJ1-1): SQTIHQWPATLVQPVGSPLSLECTVEGTSNPNLYWYRQAAGRGLQLLFYSVGIGQISSEVPQNLSASRPQDRQFILSSKKLLLSDSGFYLCAWSGQGAMNTEAFFGQGTRLTVV.

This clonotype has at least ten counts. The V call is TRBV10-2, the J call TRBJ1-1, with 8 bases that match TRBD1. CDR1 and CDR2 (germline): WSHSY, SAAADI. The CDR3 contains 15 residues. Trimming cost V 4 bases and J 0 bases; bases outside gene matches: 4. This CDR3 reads CASSAPTGVNTEAFF. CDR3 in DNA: TGCGCCAGCAGTGCACCGACAGGGGTGAACACTGAAGCTTTCTTT.

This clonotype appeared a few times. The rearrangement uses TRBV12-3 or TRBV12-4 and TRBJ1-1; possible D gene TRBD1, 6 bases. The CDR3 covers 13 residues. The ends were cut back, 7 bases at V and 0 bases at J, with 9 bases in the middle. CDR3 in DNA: TGTGCCAGCAAGCGACAGGTGAACACTGAAGCTTTCTTT. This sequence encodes CASKRQVNTEAFF.

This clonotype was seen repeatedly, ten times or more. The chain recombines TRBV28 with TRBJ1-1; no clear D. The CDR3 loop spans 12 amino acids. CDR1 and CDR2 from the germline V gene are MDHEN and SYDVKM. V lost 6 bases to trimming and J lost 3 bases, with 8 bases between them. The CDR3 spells CASSGRYTEAFF. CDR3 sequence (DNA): TGTGCCAGCAGCGGTAGGTACACTGAAGCTTTCTTT.

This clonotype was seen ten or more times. CDR3 sequence (DNA): TGCGCCAGCAGCCAAGTTCCGGCCTATGAAAAACTGTTTTTT. Protein product: CASSQVPAYEKLFF. The rearrangement links TRBV4-1 to TRBJ1-4; unclear D gene. CDR3 length equals 14 residues. Germline CDR1 and CDR2: MGHRA and YSYEKL. V lost 1 base, J lost 6 bases, and 9 bases lay in between.

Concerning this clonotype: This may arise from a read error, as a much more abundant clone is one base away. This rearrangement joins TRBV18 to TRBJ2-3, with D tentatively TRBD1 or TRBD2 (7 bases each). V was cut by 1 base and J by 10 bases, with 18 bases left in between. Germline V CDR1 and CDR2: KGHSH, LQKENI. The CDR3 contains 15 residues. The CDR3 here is CASSPRQGLSFSQYF. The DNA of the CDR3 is TGTGCCAGCTCACCACGACAGGGACTATCTTTCTCGCAGTATTTT. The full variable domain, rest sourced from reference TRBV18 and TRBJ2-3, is NAGVMQNPRHLVRRRGQEARLRCSPMKGHSHVYWYRQLPEEGLKFMVYLQKENIIDESGMPKERFSAEFPKEGPSILRIQQVVRGDSAAYFCASSPRQGLSFSQYFGPGTRLTVL.

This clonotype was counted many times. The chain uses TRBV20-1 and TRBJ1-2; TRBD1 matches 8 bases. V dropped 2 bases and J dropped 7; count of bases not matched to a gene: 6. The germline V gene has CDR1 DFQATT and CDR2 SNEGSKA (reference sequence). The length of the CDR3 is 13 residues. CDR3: CSARRDRGPGYTF. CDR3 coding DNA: TGCAGTGCTAGAAGAGACAGGGGACCTGGCTACACCTTC.

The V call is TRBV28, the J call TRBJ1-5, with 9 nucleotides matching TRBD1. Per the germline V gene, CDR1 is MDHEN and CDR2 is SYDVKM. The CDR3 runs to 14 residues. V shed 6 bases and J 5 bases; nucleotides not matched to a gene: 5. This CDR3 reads CASRRDREDQPQHF. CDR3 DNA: TGTGCCAGCAGAAGGGACAGGGAAGATCAGCCCCAGCATTTT.

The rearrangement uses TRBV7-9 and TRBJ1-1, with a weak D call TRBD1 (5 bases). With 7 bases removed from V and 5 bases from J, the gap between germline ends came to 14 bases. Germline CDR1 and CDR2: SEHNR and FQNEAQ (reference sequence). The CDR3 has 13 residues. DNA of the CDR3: TGTGCCAGCAACCAGGCTGGGGGGACTGAAGCTTTCTTT. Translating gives CASNQAGGTEAFF.

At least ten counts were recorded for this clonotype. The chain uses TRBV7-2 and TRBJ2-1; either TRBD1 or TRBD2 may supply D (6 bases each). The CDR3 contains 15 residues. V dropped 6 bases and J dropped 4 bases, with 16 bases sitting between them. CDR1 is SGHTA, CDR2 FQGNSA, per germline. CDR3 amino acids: CASRPGGRVYNEQFF. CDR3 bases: TGTGCCAGCAGACCCGGGGGCAGGGTTTACAATGAGCAGTTCTTC.

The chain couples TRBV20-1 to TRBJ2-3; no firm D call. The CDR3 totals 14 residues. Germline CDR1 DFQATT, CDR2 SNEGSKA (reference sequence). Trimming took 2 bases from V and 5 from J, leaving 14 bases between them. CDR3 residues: CSARLGRQEDTQYF. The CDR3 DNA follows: TGCAGTGCTAGATTGGGTAGGCAGGAAGATACGCAGTATTTT.

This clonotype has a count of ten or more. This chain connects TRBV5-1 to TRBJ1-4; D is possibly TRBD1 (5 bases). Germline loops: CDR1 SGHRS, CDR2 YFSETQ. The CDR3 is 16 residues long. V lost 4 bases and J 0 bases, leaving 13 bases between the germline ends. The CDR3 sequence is CASSLPDIPTNEKLFF. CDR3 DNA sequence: TGCGCCAGCAGCCTGCCGGACATCCCAACTAATGAAAAACTGTTTTTT.

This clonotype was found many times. The CDR3 nucleotides read TGCGCCAGCAGCCAAGTGCGTCAGGAAGTCCATGAGCAGTTCTTC. Residues: CASSQVRQEVHEQFF. This chain joins TRBV4-1 and TRBJ2-1; D is uncertain. Per germline, CDR1 MGHRA and CDR2 YSYEKL. The CDR3 spans 15 residues. V lost 1 base, J lost 8 bases, and 15 bases lay in between.

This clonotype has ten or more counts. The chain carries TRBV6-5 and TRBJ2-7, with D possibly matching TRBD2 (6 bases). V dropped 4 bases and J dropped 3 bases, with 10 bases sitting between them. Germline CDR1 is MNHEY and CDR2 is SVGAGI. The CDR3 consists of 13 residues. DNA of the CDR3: TGTGCCAGCAGTTCCACCGGGGGCTACGAGCAGTACTTC. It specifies CASSSTGGYEQYF.

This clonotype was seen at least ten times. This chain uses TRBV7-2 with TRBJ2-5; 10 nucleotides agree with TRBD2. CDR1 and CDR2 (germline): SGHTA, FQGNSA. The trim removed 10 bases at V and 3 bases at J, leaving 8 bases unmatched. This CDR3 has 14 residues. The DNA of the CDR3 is TGTGCCACCCTGGGTGGACTAGCGGAAGAGACCCAGTACTTC. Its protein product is CATLGGLAEETQYF.

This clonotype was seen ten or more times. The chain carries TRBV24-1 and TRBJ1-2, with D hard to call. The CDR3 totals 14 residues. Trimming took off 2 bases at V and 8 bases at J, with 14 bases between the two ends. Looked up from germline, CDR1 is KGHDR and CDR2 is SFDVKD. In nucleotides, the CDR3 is TGTGCCACCAGTGATTCCCGCCGGGGAAGCGGCTACACCTTC. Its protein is CATSDSRRGSGYTF.

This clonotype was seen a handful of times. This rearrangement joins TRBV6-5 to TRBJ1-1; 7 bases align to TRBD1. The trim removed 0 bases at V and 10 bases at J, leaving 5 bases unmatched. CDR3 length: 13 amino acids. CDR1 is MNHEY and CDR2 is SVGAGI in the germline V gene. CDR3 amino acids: CASSYSPQGLAFF. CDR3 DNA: TGTGCCAGCAGTTACTCGCCACAGGGGCTAGCTTTCTTT.

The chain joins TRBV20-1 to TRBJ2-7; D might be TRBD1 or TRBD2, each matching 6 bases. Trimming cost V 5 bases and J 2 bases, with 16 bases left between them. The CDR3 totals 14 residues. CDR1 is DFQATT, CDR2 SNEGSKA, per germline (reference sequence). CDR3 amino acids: CSAEKGGGAYEQYV. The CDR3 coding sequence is TGCAGTGCTGAAAAGGGGGGAGGAGCCTACGAGCAGTACGTC.

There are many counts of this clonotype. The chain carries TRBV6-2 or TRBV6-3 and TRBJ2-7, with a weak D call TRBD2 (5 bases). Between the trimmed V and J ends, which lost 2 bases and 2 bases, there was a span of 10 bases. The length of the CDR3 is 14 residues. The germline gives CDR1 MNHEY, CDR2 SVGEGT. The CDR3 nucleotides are TGTGCCAGCAGTTACGGGAGATTAGCCTACGAGCAGTACTTC. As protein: CASSYGRLAYEQYF.

CDR3 DNA: TGTGCCAGCAGCTCACGGGACAGGGGTTCGGATACGCAGTATTTT. It yields the protein CASSSRDRGSDTQYF. The gene calls are TRBV11-2 and TRBJ2-3; 10 bases are a match to TRBD1. Germline CDR1 and CDR2: SGHAT and FQNNGV. The junction had 7 bases not matched to a gene; V was cut back by 4 bases and J by 6 bases. This CDR3 comprises 15 residues.

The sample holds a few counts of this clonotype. The DNA for the CDR3 is TGTGCCAGCAGCCAACGGACAGGGGCTTGGAAGGAGCAGTTCTTC. Amino acids: CASSQRTGAWKEQFF. This chain joins TRBV7-2 and TRBJ2-1; the match to TRBD1 covers 9 bases. This CDR3 region has 15 residues. CDR1 is SGHTA and CDR2 is FQGNSA in the germline V gene. V lost 5 bases to trimming and J lost 10 bases; unmatched junction nucleotides: 12.

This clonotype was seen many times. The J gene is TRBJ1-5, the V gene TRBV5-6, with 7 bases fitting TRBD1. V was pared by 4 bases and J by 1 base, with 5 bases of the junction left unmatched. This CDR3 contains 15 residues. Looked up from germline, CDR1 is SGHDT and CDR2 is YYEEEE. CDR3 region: CASSQGGPSNQPQHF. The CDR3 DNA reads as TGTGCCAGCAGCCAGGGGGGACCCAGCAATCAGCCCCAGCATTTT.

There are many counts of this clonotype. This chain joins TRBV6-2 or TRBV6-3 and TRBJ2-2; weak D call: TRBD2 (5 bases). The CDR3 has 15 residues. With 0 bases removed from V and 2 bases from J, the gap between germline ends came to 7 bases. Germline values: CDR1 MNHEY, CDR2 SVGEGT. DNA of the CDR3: TGTGCCAGCAGTTACTCCCGGACTAACACCGGGGAGCTGTTTTTT. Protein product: CASSYSRTNTGELFF.

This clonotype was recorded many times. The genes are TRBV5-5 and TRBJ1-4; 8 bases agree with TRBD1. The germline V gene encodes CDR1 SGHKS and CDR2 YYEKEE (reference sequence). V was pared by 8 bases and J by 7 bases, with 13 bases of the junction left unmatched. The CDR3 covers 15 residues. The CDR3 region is CASGTGPQRGEKLFF. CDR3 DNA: TGTGCCAGTGGGACAGGTCCGCAAAGGGGTGAAAAACTGTTTTTT. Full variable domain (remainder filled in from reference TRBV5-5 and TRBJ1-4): DAGVTQSPTHLIKTRGQQVTLRCSPISGHKSVSWYQQVLGQGPQFIFQYYEKEERGRGNFPDRFSARQFPNYSSELNVNALLLGDSALYLCASGTGPQRGEKLFFGSGTQLSVL.

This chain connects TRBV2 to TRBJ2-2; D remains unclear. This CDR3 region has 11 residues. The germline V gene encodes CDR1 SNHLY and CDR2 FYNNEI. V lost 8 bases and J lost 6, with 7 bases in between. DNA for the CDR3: TGTGCCAGCCGTTTTGCCGGGGAGCTGTTTTTT. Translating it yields CASRFAGELFF. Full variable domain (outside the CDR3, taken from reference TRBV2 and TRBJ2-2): EPEVTQTPSHQVTQMGQEVILRCVPISNHLYFYWYRQILGQKVEFLVSFYNNEISEKSEIFDDQFSVERPDGSNFTLKIRSTKLEDSAMYFCASRFAGELFFGEGSRLTVL.

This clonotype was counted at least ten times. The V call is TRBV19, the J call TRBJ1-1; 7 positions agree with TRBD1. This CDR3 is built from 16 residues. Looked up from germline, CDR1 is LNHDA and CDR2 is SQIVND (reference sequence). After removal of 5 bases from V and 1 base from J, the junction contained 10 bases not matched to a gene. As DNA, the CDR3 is TGTGCCAGTAGTCCAACCCGGACAGGCGGGAACACTGAAGCTTTCTTT. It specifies CASSPTRTGGNTEAFF.

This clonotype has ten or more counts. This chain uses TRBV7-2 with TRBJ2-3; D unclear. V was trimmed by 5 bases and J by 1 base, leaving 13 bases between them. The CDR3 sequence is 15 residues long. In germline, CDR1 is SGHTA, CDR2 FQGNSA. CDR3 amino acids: CASSLQASGTDTQYF. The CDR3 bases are TGTGCCAGCAGCCTCCAGGCCTCGGGCACAGATACGCAGTATTTT.